This T cell receptor beta chain originates from a study of blood T cell repertoires in COVID-19. Overall study context: Acute and convalescent COVID-19 specimens originated in the United States, Italy and Spain. The cDNA or gDNA used as material had been derived from T cells, B-cell-depleted T cells, or PBMCs.

Trimming pared 4 bases from V and 3 bases from J, leaving 20 bases between. The CDR3 sequence is 16 residues long. Germline V gives CDR1 SGHRS, CDR2 YFSETQ. Per the original methods: For nucleated cells, counts were estimated from reference gene primer amplification. The assay was immunoSEQ multiplex PCR, and TCRdb's table has in-frame clones only and misses some. V and J calls and clone size are copied from that table; D and trimming were computed from the DNA. The sample yields around 59,000 clones, around 88% seen once. The TCR comes from a man between 60 and 70 years old with acute or convalescent COVID-19. Sequencing used peripheral blood. The V call is TRBV5-1, the J call TRBJ2-7; D might be TRBD1 (6 bases). The CDR3 DNA reads as TGCGCCAGCAGCGTGTCCGCGGGCGGACAGTTCTACGAGCAGTACTTC. It is translated as CASSVSAGGQFYEQYF.